This T cell receptor beta chain emerged from a study of shared clonotypes between healthy human individuals. Study overall: For every donor, three CD4 naive, three CD4 memory, two CD8 naive and one CD8 memory plates were used.

Notes on the study in general: Having only a few donors restricted how much genetic and exposure-history diversity was captured. Sample collection involved blood only; tissue repertoires are likely different.

The CDR3 has 17 amino acids. The germline CDR1 and CDR2 sequences are SGHVS and FQNEAQ. V was trimmed by 1 base and J by 0 bases, leaving 15 bases between them. Across several immunoSEQ plates, the genomic DNA of each subset was split evenly. Measured with immunoSEQ multiplex PCR; TCRdb has only the in-frame clones, and not every one. Of 2,100,000 or so clones in the sample, 95% were seen once. Remarks on this clone: Its cognate antigen is unknown.

The clonotype comes from a young man in good health. The chain carries TRBV7-8 and TRBJ1-1, with D possibly being TRBD1 (5 bases). The sequencing sample was made of naive CD4+ T cells sorted from blood. Regarding subset: CD45RA+ positively selected. The CDR3 protein is CASSLGQGQRMNTEAFF. CDR3 sequence (DNA): TGTGCCAGCAGCTTAGGGCAGGGCCAAAGAATGAACACTGAAGCTTTCTTT.